This T cell receptor beta chain was recovered during a study of T cell responses to AZD1222 COVID-19 vaccine. Overall study: Combined were second doses at about 4 or about 12 weeks.

The assay was immunoSEQ multiplex PCR, and TCRdb's table has in-frame clones only and misses some. Found here are about 82,000 clones, more than 85% of them singletons; the top ten hold 5.2%. Trimming at V came to 3 bases and at J to 2 bases, leaving 5 bases not matched to a gene. From germline, CDR1 is SGHRS and CDR2 YFSETQ. CDR3 length: 15 amino acids. Study observations and caveats: Baseline seropositives among AZD1222 recipients totaled only five to seven. White British people made up most donors, females outnumbered males, and clonal diversity was possibly underestimated. Spike-wide coverage was observed for vaccine-associated CD4 TCRs, with dominant responses at 160-218 and 743-854.

The table lists this clone with a count of one. Its antigen remains unidentified. The TCR originated in an adult in good health. The sample was peripheral blood, taken on day 0 of AZD1222 vaccination. The chain joins TRBV5-1 to TRBJ2-7; the match to TRBD1 covers 10 bases. CDR3 protein: CASSSPGTGAYEQYF. As DNA, the CDR3 is TGCGCCAGCAGCTCGCCGGGGACAGGGGCCTACGAGCAGTACTTC. Full variable domain (outside the CDR3, taken from reference TRBV5-1 and TRBJ2-7): KAGVTQTPRYLIKTRGQQVTLSCSPISGHRSVSWYQQTPGQGLQFLFEYFSETQRNKGNFPGRFSGRQFSNSRSEMNVSTLELGDSALYLCASSSPGTGAYEQYFGPGTRLTVT.